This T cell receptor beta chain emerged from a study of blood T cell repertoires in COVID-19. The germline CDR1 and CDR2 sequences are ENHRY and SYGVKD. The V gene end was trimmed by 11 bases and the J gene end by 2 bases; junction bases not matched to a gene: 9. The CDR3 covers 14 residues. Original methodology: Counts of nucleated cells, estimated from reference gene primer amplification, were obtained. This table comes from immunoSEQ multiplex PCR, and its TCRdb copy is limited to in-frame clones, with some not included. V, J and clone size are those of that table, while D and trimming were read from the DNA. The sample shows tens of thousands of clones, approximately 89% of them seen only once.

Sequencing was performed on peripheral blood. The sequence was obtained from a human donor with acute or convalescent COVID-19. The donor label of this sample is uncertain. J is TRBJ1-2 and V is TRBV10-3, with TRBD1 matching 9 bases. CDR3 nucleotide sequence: TGTGCCCTACGGACAGGGGCCGGGAACTATGGCTACACCTTC. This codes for CALRTGAGNYGYTF.